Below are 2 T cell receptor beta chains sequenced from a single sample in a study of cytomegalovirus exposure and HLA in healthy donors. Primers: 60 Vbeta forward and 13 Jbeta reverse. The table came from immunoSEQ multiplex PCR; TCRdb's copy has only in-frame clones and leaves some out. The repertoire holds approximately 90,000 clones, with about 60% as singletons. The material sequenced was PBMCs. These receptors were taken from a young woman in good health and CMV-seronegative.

The DNA for the CDR3 is TGTGCCAGCAGCCAAGATTTGCTAGCGGGAGGGCCTTGGTCAGATACGCAGTATTTT. The encoded protein is CASSQDLLAGGPWSDTQYF. The V and J genes are TRBV4-2 and TRBJ2-3; 12 bases fit TRBD2. From germline, CDR1 is LGHNA and CDR2 YNFKEQ. The CDR3 length is 19 residues. V gave up 0 bases and J gave up 4 bases; unmatched junction bases: 11.

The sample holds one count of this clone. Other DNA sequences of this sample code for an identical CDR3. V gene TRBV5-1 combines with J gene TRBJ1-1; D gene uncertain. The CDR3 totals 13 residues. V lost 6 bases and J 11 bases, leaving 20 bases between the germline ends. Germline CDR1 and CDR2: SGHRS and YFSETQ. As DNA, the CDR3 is TGCGCCAGCAAGAAGAGGGAGGGAAGTGTTGCTTTCTTT. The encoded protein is CASKKREGSVAFF.